One sample yielded the 26 T cell receptor beta chains listed below, sequenced in a study of blood T cell repertoires in COVID-19. The repertoire was sequenced with immunoSEQ multiplex PCR; TCRdb's copy has only in-frame clones and lacks some. The sample holds some 51,000 clones, about 91% seen once. The sequenced material came from peripheral blood. The receptor source for this set is a man aged 50-59 years with acute or convalescent COVID-19.

The rearrangement links TRBV30 to TRBJ1-5; 8 nucleotides align to TRBD1. This CDR3 has 13 residues. Germline V gene sequence: CDR1 GTSNPN, CDR2 SVGIG (reference sequence). V gave up 4 bases and J gave up 4 bases; unmatched junction bases: 3. The CDR3 loop reads CAWTGGANQPQHF. Written as DNA, the CDR3 is TGTGCCTGGACAGGGGGCGCAAATCAGCCCCAGCATTTT.

The rearrangement joins TRBV3-1 (or the pseudogene TRBV3-2) to TRBJ1-1; D is possibly TRBD1 (6 bases). Trimming took 0 bases from V and 4 from J, leaving 9 bases between them. The CDR3 runs 14 residues. In germline, CDR1 is LGHDT, CDR2 YNNKEL (reference sequence). The CDR3 bases are TGTGCCAGCAGCCAAGATGGGGGCGTCACTGAAGCTTTCTTT. Protein sequence: CASSQDGGVTEAFF.

The CDR3 DNA follows: TGTGCCAGCAGCTTATCGGGGGGCAGTGGTCAGCCCCAGCATTTT. Its protein product is CASSLSGGSGQPQHF. The rearrangement joins TRBV7-3 to TRBJ1-5, with a weak D call TRBD1 (6 bases). V shed 2 bases and J shed 6 bases, with 14 bases lying between them. Germline V lookup: CDR1 SGHTA, CDR2 FQGTGA. The CDR3 length is 15 residues.

The genes are TRBV6-5 and TRBJ2-7; D is possibly TRBD1 (5 bases). V dropped 6 bases and J dropped 5 bases, with 8 bases sitting between them. Germline CDR1 is MNHEY and CDR2 is SVGAGI. The CDR3 sequence is 11 residues long. In DNA, the CDR3 is TGTGCCAGCAGCGGACACGACGAGCAGTACTTC. Translated: CASSGHDEQYF.

V usage is TRBV10-3 and J usage is TRBJ2-7; 11 nucleotides agree with TRBD1. This CDR3 is 15 amino acids long. V dropped 8 bases and J dropped 3; count of bases not matched to a gene: 9. Germline values: CDR1 ENHRY, CDR2 SYGVKD. Here the CDR3 reads CAIGDSGTGGYEQYF. CDR3 in DNA: TGTGCCATCGGGGACTCCGGGACAGGGGGCTACGAGCAGTACTTC.

The chain carries TRBV7-2 and TRBJ1-2; 7 bases match TRBD1. The length of the CDR3 is 15 residues. Germline loops: CDR1 SGHTA, CDR2 FQGNSA. The V and J ends lost 2 bases and 4 bases, in that order; junction bases with no gene match: 7. The CDR3 is CASSLISTGTYGYTF. CDR3 sequence (DNA): TGTGCCAGCAGCTTAATTTCGACAGGGACCTATGGCTACACCTTC.

The chain has TRBV28 and TRBJ2-3; 9 positions agree with TRBD1. Germline CDR1 MDHEN, CDR2 SYDVKM. The CDR3 has 16 amino acids. V shed 4 bases and J 1 base; nucleotides not matched to a gene: 6. This CDR3 reads CASSSFRDRGTDTQYF. The CDR3 coding sequence is TGTGCCAGCAGTTCCTTCCGGGACAGGGGCACAGATACGCAGTATTTT.

V usage is TRBV18 and J usage is TRBJ1-1; D is uncertain. V lost 1 base, J lost 4 bases, and 19 bases lay in between. The CDR3 is 17 amino acids. CDR1 and CDR2 from the germline V gene are KGHSH and LQKENI. The CDR3 DNA sequence: TGTGCCAGCTCACCACTTCGTGCGGGATCGGGATCCACTGAAGCTTTCTTT. Encoded protein: CASSPLRAGSGSTEAFF.

As DNA, the CDR3 is TGTGCCAGTACCGGACTACCGCCTGGTGAGCAGTTCTTC. Amino acid sequence: CASTGLPPGEQFF. The chain combines TRBV19 with TRBJ2-1; D is possibly TRBD2 (6 bases). Trimming removed 7 bases from V and 9 bases from J, with 16 bases in between. Germline CDR1 reads LNHDA; CDR2 reads SQIVND (reference sequence). There are 13 residues in the CDR3.

This chain joins TRBV10-2 and TRBJ1-1; D is perhaps TRBD1 (6 bases). CDR1 and CDR2 (germline): WSHSY, SAAADI. CDR3 length equals 14 residues. The V end was cut by 0 bases, the J end by 8 bases, with 13 bases between. The CDR3 DNA is TGCGCCAGCAGTGAGTCGGGGGGGCGAGGCGAAGCTTTCTTT. Its protein product is CASSESGGRGEAFF.

The CDR3 bases are TGTGCCAGCAGCTCCGGGTTGGGGCGGGACAGGTACTATGGCTACACCTTC. This codes for CASSSGLGRDRYYGYTF. The rearrangement uses TRBV13 and TRBJ1-2; TRBD1 matches 8 bases. The germline CDR1 and CDR2 sequences are PRHDT and FYEKMQ (reference sequence). The V and J ends lost 4 bases and 3 bases, in that order; junction bases with no gene match: 13. The CDR3 covers 17 residues.

In its sample, this clone was seen once. This rearrangement joins TRBV5-1 to TRBJ1-1, with D tentatively TRBD1 (6 bases). The V and J ends lost 3 bases and 3 bases respectively, with 15 bases between them. Germline CDR1 SGHRS, CDR2 YFSETQ. The CDR3 covers 15 residues. The CDR3 DNA follows: TGCGCCAGCAGCTCTAAGACAGGACCGGACACTGAAGCTTTCTTT. Protein product: CASSSKTGPDTEAFF.

In nucleotides, the CDR3 is TGTGCCAGCAGCCACCTCGACAGGGCAGCTAACTATGGCTACACCTTC. As protein: CASSHLDRAANYGYTF. V usage is TRBV3-1 (or the pseudogene TRBV3-2) and J usage is TRBJ1-2, with TRBD1 matching 7 bases. CDR1 LGHDT and CDR2 YNNKEL come from the germline V gene (reference sequence). J lost 0 bases, V lost 3 bases, and 7 bases had no gene match. The CDR3 is 16 amino acids.

The chain has TRBV19 and TRBJ2-3, with D perhaps TRBD1 (5 bases). Trimming cost V 3 bases and J 3 bases, with 16 bases left between them. The CDR3 sequence is 16 residues long. Germline loops: CDR1 LNHDA, CDR2 SQIVND (reference sequence). In DNA form, the CDR3 reads TGTGCCAGTAGTATGGGCCTGGCAGGGTCGACAGATACGCAGTATTTT. This translates into CASSMGLAGSTDTQYF.

V gene TRBV5-1 combines with J gene TRBJ2-7, with TRBD1 matching over 9 bases. The trim removed 2 bases at V and 4 bases at J, leaving 13 bases unmatched. CDR3 size: 17 residues. In germline, CDR1 is SGHRS, CDR2 YFSETQ. The CDR3 reads CASSLQEPGTGTYEQYF. The CDR3 DNA reads as TGCGCCAGCAGCTTACAAGAGCCCGGGACAGGGACTTACGAGCAGTACTTC.

J is TRBJ2-3 and V is TRBV7-6; 11 positions match TRBD1. The CDR3 has 20 residues. Germline V lookup: CDR1 SGHVS, CDR2 FNYEAQ. The junction had 16 bases not matched to a gene; V was cut back by 1 base and J by 4 bases. CDR3 sequence reads: CASSLVVPGQGGTGADTQYF. DNA for the CDR3: TGTGCCAGCAGCTTAGTAGTACCGGGACAGGGGGGGACAGGGGCAGATACGCAGTATTTT.

The rearrangement links TRBV5-1 to TRBJ2-7; D is unresolved. CDR1 is SGHRS, CDR2 YFSETQ, per germline. V was clipped by 5 bases and J by 4 bases, with 4 bases between them. The CDR3 runs 10 residues. The CDR3 DNA sequence: TGCGCCAGCAGGAGATACGAGCAGTACTTC. This gives the protein CASRRYEQYF.

The V gene is TRBV2, the J gene TRBJ2-5; TRBD2 aligns across 9 bases. CDR3 size: 16 residues. J was trimmed by 1 base and V by 6 bases; bases with no gene match: 9. Germline lookup yields CDR1 SNHLY and CDR2 FYNNEI. The CDR3 sequence: CASRRRSGGIQETQYF. CDR3 nucleotides: TGTGCCAGCAGGAGGCGCAGCGGGGGGATCCAAGAGACCCAGTACTTC.

The rearrangement joins TRBV12-3 or TRBV12-4 to TRBJ1-2, with 7 bases identical to TRBD1. CDR3 length: 12 amino acids. The J segment lost 5 bases and the V segment lost 5 bases, leaving 2 bases of the junction unmatched. The CDR3 DNA sequence: TGTGCCAGCAGTCCACAGGGGTATGGCTACACCTTC. Encoded protein: CASSPQGYGYTF.

The V gene is TRBV7-9, the J gene TRBJ2-3; the D is unclear. Germline CDR1 reads SEHNR; CDR2 reads FQNEAQ (reference sequence). V lost 1 base and J 6 bases, leaving 11 bases between the germline ends. CDR3 length equals 14 residues. CDR3 in DNA: TGTGCCAGCAGCTTAGAATCGGTGTATGATACGCAGTATTTT. This gives the protein CASSLESVYDTQYF.

The chain combines TRBV30 with TRBJ1-1, with D maybe TRBD1 (5 bases). Germline lookup yields CDR1 GTSNPN and CDR2 SVGIG (reference sequence). The CDR3 loop spans 12 amino acids. The ends were cut back, 4 bases at V and 4 bases at J, with 10 bases in the middle. CDR3 amino acids: CAWNRGSTEAFF. The CDR3 DNA sequence: TGTGCCTGGAATAGGGGTAGCACTGAAGCTTTCTTT.

The chain uses TRBV30 and TRBJ1-6, with a tentative D call TRBD1 (6 bases). This CDR3 has 12 amino acids. Germline assignment: CDR1 GTSNPN and CDR2 SVGIG (reference sequence). Trimming removed 7 bases at V and 7 bases at J, with 11 bases between. The CDR3 spells CASTGPNSPLHF. Here the CDR3 DNA reads TGTGCCTCGACAGGACCCAATTCACCCCTCCACTTT.

The chain combines TRBV3-1 (or the pseudogene TRBV3-2) with TRBJ1-2, with a possible D match to TRBD1 (6 bases). Germline-derived CDR1 and CDR2 are LGHDT and YNNKEL (reference sequence). Trimming removed 0 bases at V and 4 bases at J, with 9 bases between. The CDR3 sequence is 14 residues long. The chain's CDR3 is CASSQDSDSYGYTF. The CDR3 DNA is TGTGCCAGCAGCCAAGATTCGGACAGCTATGGCTACACCTTC.

V and J are TRBV18 and TRBJ1-6, with 8 bases that match TRBD1. The junction had 7 bases not matched to a gene; V was cut back by 5 bases and J by 10 bases. The CDR3 contains 14 residues. CDR1 is KGHSH and CDR2 is LQKENI in the germline V gene. The CDR3 here is CASSSGQGGSPLHF. The CDR3 coding sequence is TGTGCCAGCTCATCAGGACAGGGCGGCTCACCCCTCCACTTT.

The chain couples TRBV3-1 (or the pseudogene TRBV3-2) to TRBJ2-7, with D perhaps TRBD2 (6 bases). The CDR3 runs to 14 residues. CDR1 and CDR2 (germline): LGHDT, YNNKEL (reference sequence). V was pared by 6 bases and J by 2 bases, with 14 bases between. In nucleotides, the CDR3 is TGTGCCAGCAGTCCAAACGGGGGAACCTACGAGCAGTACTTC. Its protein is CASSPNGGTYEQYF.

V is TRBV28 and J is TRBJ1-6, with a possible D match to TRBD1 (5 bases). This CDR3 has 14 amino acids. Per germline, CDR1 MDHEN and CDR2 SYDVKM. With 2 bases removed from V and 13 bases from J, the gap between germline ends came to 15 bases. The DNA of the CDR3 is TGTGCCAGCAGTTTAGAGACAGAAGTTCGCCCCCTCCACTTT. Amino acid sequence: CASSLETEVRPLHF.